Each of the 27 T cell receptor beta chains below was sequenced from the same sample in a study of blood T cell repertoires in COVID-19. TCRdb's copy holds only in-frame clones and misses some; the assay was immunoSEQ multiplex PCR. Found here are roughly 190,000 clones, 80% to 85% of them singletons; the top ten hold less than 20%. Sequenced sample: peripheral blood. The receptors shown here come from a human donor in a cohort sampled during active COVID-19.

The chain combines TRBV6-1 with TRBJ2-5; the D gene is possibly TRBD1 (5 bases). The germline CDR1 and CDR2 sequences are MNHNS and SASEGT. The CDR3 has 15 residues. The V and J ends lost 2 bases and 3 bases respectively, with 13 bases between them. In DNA form, the CDR3 reads TGTGCCAGCAGTGAATTGGGGCGGCCTGAAGAGACCCAGTACTTC. Protein sequence: CASSELGRPEETQYF.

This chain joins TRBV6-4 and TRBJ2-7; D is possibly TRBD1 (5 bases). The germline gives CDR1 MRHNA, CDR2 SNTAGT. The CDR3 consists of 15 residues. The germline V and J ends were trimmed by 5 bases and 1 base, with 15 bases remaining between them. The CDR3 reads CASSWKTQESYEQYV. In nucleotides, the CDR3 is TGTGCCAGCAGTTGGAAGACACAGGAATCCTACGAGCAGTACGTC.

The genes are TRBV10-3 and TRBJ2-7, with 10 bases aligning to TRBD1. Germline CDR1 and CDR2: ENHRY and SYGVKD. J gave up 6 bases and V 7 bases, and 12 bases lay outside the gene matches. CDR3 length: 15 amino acids. CDR3 sequence (DNA): TGTGCCATCACCGATGGACAGGGGGGGACGGGCGAGCAGTACTTC. Protein: CAITDGQGGTGEQYF.

Worth noting for this clone: The sample contains more than one DNA sequence encoding this CDR3. The rearrangement links TRBV3-1 (or the pseudogene TRBV3-2) to TRBJ2-5; tentative D call: TRBD1 (5 bases). This CDR3 has 12 amino acids. CDR1 is LGHDT and CDR2 is YNNKEL in the germline V gene (reference sequence). The germline V and J ends were trimmed by 2 bases and 4 bases, with 5 bases remaining between them. CDR3 region: CASSQRGETQYF. The CDR3 DNA follows: TGTGCCAGCAGCCAAAGGGGAGAGACCCAGTACTTC.

This rearrangement joins TRBV9 to TRBJ1-2; D might be TRBD1 (5 bases). The germline V gene has CDR1 SGDLS and CDR2 YYNGEE. CDR3 length equals 13 residues. Trimming took 9 bases from V and 8 from J, leaving 20 bases between them. Here the CDR3 DNA reads TGTGCCAACAAATTCGGGGGTACTCGGGGCTACACCTTC. Translated: CANKFGGTRGYTF.

This sequence joins TRBV10-3 and TRBJ2-2, with 10 bases matching TRBD2. J was trimmed by 4 bases and V by 0 bases; bases with no gene match: 11. From germline, CDR1 is ENHRY and CDR2 SYGVKD. The CDR3 is made up of 19 amino acids. The DNA of the CDR3 is TGTGCCATCAGTGAGTCCCCGCCTAGCGGGAGAGGCGTCACCGGGGAGCTGTTTTTT. It encodes CAISESPPSGRGVTGELFF.

The J gene is TRBJ2-5, the V gene TRBV24-1; 7 nucleotides align to TRBD1. Germline assignment: CDR1 KGHDR and CDR2 SFDVKD. The CDR3 sequence is 13 residues long. Trimming at V came to 8 bases and at J to 4 bases, leaving 6 bases not matched to a gene. CDR3 in DNA: TGTGCCACCAAAGACAGGGCCTTAGAGACCCAGTACTTC. Amino acids: CATKDRALETQYF.

The chain joins TRBV10-2 to TRBJ1-2; D is unresolved. Trimming removed 3 bases from V and 6 bases from J, with 8 bases in between. CDR3 length: 12 amino acids. Germline V gene sequence: CDR1 WSHSY, CDR2 SAAADI. CDR3 in amino acids: CASSEISDGYTF. The CDR3 bases are TGCGCCAGCAGTGAAATTTCTGATGGCTACACCTTC.

This clone was seen only a few times. This sequence joins TRBV4-1 and TRBJ1-1; tentative D call: TRBD1 (6 bases). The ends were cut back, 4 bases at V and 2 bases at J, with 14 bases in the middle. The CDR3 loop spans 15 amino acids. In germline, CDR1 is MGHRA, CDR2 YSYEKL. The chain's CDR3 is CASSPNQDRNTEAFF. The CDR3 nucleotides read TGCGCCAGCAGCCCGAACCAGGACAGAAACACTGAAGCTTTCTTT.

The rearrangement links TRBV25-1 to TRBJ1-4; the D gene is possibly TRBD1 (5 bases). Germline-derived CDR1 and CDR2 are MGHDK and SYGVNS. This CDR3 contains 17 residues. The V end was cut by 4 bases, the J end by 6 bases, with 21 bases between. CDR3 DNA sequence: TGTGCCAGCAGTGTAAGCCAGGGCCATACGGGGGATGAAAAACTGTTTTTT. Its protein product is CASSVSQGHTGDEKLFF. The entire variable domain, with the rest obtained from reference TRBV25-1 and TRBJ1-4, is as follows: EADIYQTPRYLVIGTGKKITLECSQTMGHDKMYWYQQDPGMELHLIHYSYGVNSTEKGDLSSESTVSRIRTEHFPLTLESARPSHTSQYLCASSVSQGHTGDEKLFFGSGTQLSVL.

The chain joins TRBV5-8 to TRBJ2-1; 10 bases are a match to TRBD1. The CDR3 loop spans 15 amino acids. V dropped 4 bases and J dropped 8; count of bases not matched to a gene: 9. CDR1 and CDR2 (germline): SGHTS, YDEGEE. CDR3 region: CASSPGTGVGYEQFF. CDR3 bases: TGTGCCAGCAGCCCAGGGACAGGGGTAGGCTATGAGCAGTTCTTC.

This CDR3 is CASSEGSGISGNTIYF. The DNA of the CDR3 is TGCGCCAGCAGTGAGGGTTCGGGGATCTCTGGAAACACCATATATTTT. This chain uses TRBV10-2 with TRBJ1-3; D is ambiguous. Trimming took 2 bases from V and 0 from J, leaving 11 bases between them. The CDR3 is 16 residues long. CDR1 WSHSY and CDR2 SAAADI come from the germline V gene.

This clone was recorded a few times. V is TRBV30 and J is TRBJ1-2; TRBD1 matches at 9 bases. The germline V gene encodes CDR1 GTSNPN and CDR2 SVGIG (reference sequence). CDR3 length: 13 residues. V shed 1 base, J shed 8 bases, and the junction held 5 bases outside the gene matches. As DNA, the CDR3 is TGTGCCTGGAGTGACAGGGGGCGCCGAGGCTACACCTTC. It codes for CAWSDRGRRGYTF. Based on the CDR3 plus reference TRBV30 and TRBJ1-2, the full variable domain is SQTIHQWPATLVQPVGSPLSLECTVEGTSNPNLYWYRQAAGRGLQLLFYSVGIGQISSEVPQNLSASRPQDRQFILSSKKLLLSDSGFYLCAWSDRGRRGYTFGSGTRLTVV.

In its sample, this clone was seen many times. V is TRBV5-1 and J is TRBJ1-6; 7 bases match TRBD1. The V and J ends lost 4 bases and 10 bases, in that order; junction bases with no gene match: 11. CDR3 length: 15 amino acids. Germline-derived CDR1 and CDR2 are SGHRS and YFSETQ. The CDR3 sequence is CASSRGQVEGSPLHF. The CDR3 DNA reads as TGCGCCAGCAGCCGAGGACAGGTAGAAGGGTCACCCCTCCACTTT.

The DNA of the CDR3 is TGTGCCAGCAGCTTGATACAGGGGTTACCCTACGAGCAGTACTTC. This sequence encodes CASSLIQGLPYEQYF. The chain links TRBV5-5 to TRBJ2-7, with 7 bases that match TRBD1. The CDR3 extends over 15 amino acids. CDR1 and CDR2 (germline): SGHKS, YYEKEE (reference sequence). J gave up 2 bases and V 1 base, and 6 bases lay outside the gene matches.

The chain links TRBV5-6 to TRBJ2-7, with a possible D match to TRBD1 (5 bases). The CDR3 consists of 16 residues. Germline CDR1 and CDR2: SGHDT and YYEEEE. Trimming pared 1 base from V and 0 bases from J, leaving 14 bases between. The chain's CDR3 is CASSLYDRATSYEQYV. The CDR3 DNA is TGTGCCAGCAGCTTGTACGACAGAGCCACCTCCTACGAGCAGTACGTC.

The CDR3 here is CASDLAAAYEQYF. In DNA form, the CDR3 reads TGTGCCAGCGATCTAGCGGCCGCCTACGAGCAGTACTTC. The rearrangement uses TRBV2 and TRBJ2-7, with 7 nucleotides matching TRBD2. CDR1 is SNHLY and CDR2 is FYNNEI in the germline V gene. J gave up 2 bases and V 8 bases, and 6 bases lay outside the gene matches. This CDR3 region has 13 residues.

The chain links TRBV7-9 to TRBJ2-1, with a possible D match to TRBD1 (6 bases). The CDR3 length is 17 residues. CDR1 SEHNR and CDR2 FQNEAQ come from the germline V gene (reference sequence). The V end lost 5 bases, the J end lost 0 bases, and 17 bases lay between the germline ends. CDR3 DNA: TGTGCCAGCAGCCCCCCTGGGGGCGTCAGCTCCTACAATGAGCAGTTCTTC. Translation: CASSPPGGVSSYNEQFF.

Here the CDR3 reads CASSADSNYGYTF. The DNA of the CDR3 is TGTGCCAGCAGCGCCGACAGTAACTATGGCTACACCTTC. The chain joins TRBV7-8 to TRBJ1-2; D may be TRBD1 (5 bases). The CDR3 covers 13 residues. Trimming left V 5 bases short and J 1 base short, with 8 bases between. Germline assignment: CDR1 SGHVS and CDR2 FQNEAQ.

The V and J genes are TRBV5-5 and TRBJ2-1; 7 positions agree with TRBD1. The CDR3 sequence is 16 residues long. CDR1 and CDR2 from the germline V gene are SGHKS and YYEKEE (reference sequence). Trimming removed 0 bases from V and 4 bases from J; junction bases left unmatched: 7. The CDR3 loop reads CASSLAPGGGYNEQFF. In nucleotides, the CDR3 is TGTGCCAGCAGCTTGGCGCCAGGGGGTGGGTACAATGAGCAGTTCTTC.

The gene calls are TRBV5-6 and TRBJ1-1; D remains ambiguous. The CDR3 is 16 residues long. Germline values: CDR1 SGHDT, CDR2 YYEEEE. Trimming removed 0 bases from V and 0 bases from J, with 12 bases in between. This CDR3 reads CASSLDGAHMNTEAFF. The CDR3 DNA is TGTGCCAGCAGCTTGGATGGAGCACATATGAACACTGAAGCTTTCTTT. Variable domain in full (rest from reference TRBV5-6 and TRBJ1-1): DAGVTQSPTHLIKTRGQQVTLRCSPKSGHDTVSWYQQALGQGPQFIFQYYEEEERQRGNFPDRFSGHQFPNYSSELNVNALLLGDSALYLCASSLDGAHMNTEAFFGQGTRLTVV.

V is TRBV28 and J is TRBJ2-2; a possible D gene is TRBD1 (6 bases). The CDR3 runs 14 residues. Germline V gene lookup returns CDR1 MDHEN and CDR2 SYDVKM. Trimming pared 7 bases from V and 7 bases from J, leaving 16 bases between. DNA of the CDR3: TGTGCCAGCATCCAAGACAGGTTGCTCGGGGAGCTGTTTTTT. This encodes CASIQDRLLGELFF.

The rearrangement joins TRBV2 to TRBJ2-3; tentative D call: TRBD1 (5 bases). The CDR3 spans 15 residues. V dropped 4 bases and J dropped 9 bases, with 20 bases sitting between them. Germline values: CDR1 SNHLY, CDR2 FYNNEI. The CDR3, as DNA: TGTGCCAGCAGTGTGTCAGTTGCAACAGGTGGAACGCAGTATTTT. It yields the protein CASSVSVATGGTQYF. Variable domain in full (rest from reference TRBV2 and TRBJ2-3): EPEVTQTPSHQVTQMGQEVILRCVPISNHLYFYWYRQILGQKVEFLVSFYNNEISEKSEIFDDQFSVERPDGSNFTLKIRSTKLEDSAMYFCASSVSVATGGTQYFGPGTRLTVL.

The chain employs TRBV4-2 and TRBJ2-1; 7 positions match TRBD2. The germline V gene has CDR1 LGHNA and CDR2 YNFKEQ. The CDR3 runs 15 residues. Germline trimming cut 5 bases from V and 3 bases from J; bases unmatched to any gene: 7. CDR3 nucleotides: TGTGCCAGCAGCAAAAGGACTAGGGACTACAATGAGCAGTTCTTC. The encoded protein is CASSKRTRDYNEQFF.

V gene TRBV6-1 combines with J gene TRBJ2-1; 10 nucleotides line up with TRBD2. Trimming removed 1 base from V and 10 bases from J; junction bases left unmatched: 7. Germline values: CDR1 MNHNS, CDR2 SASEGT. This CDR3 has 15 amino acids. CDR3 DNA: TGTGCCAGCAGTGAAGGCGCTAGCGGGAGCGGGGAGCAGTTCTTC. It specifies CASSEGASGSGEQFF.

The V gene is TRBV5-8, the J gene TRBJ1-6; TRBD1 matches 9 bases. Germline trimming cut 7 bases from V and 10 bases from J; bases unmatched to any gene: 18. This CDR3 spans 17 amino acids. Germline lookup yields CDR1 SGHTS and CDR2 YDEGEE. The CDR3 protein is CASSPGFRTGAISPLHF. For the CDR3, the DNA is TGTGCCAGCTCCCCCGGCTTTCGGACAGGGGCTATCTCACCCCTCCACTTT. Full variable domain (outside the CDR3, taken from reference TRBV5-8 and TRBJ1-6): EAGVTQSPTHLIKTRGQQATLRCSPISGHTSVYWYQQALGLGLQFLLWYDEGEERNRGNFPPRFSGRQFPNYSSELNVNALELEDSALYLCASSPGFRTGAISPLHFGNGTRLTVT.

The rearrangement uses TRBV5-1 and TRBJ2-2; perhaps TRBD2 as D (5 bases). This CDR3 has 14 residues. The V end lost 7 bases, the J end lost 4 bases, and 14 bases lay between the germline ends. CDR1 and CDR2 (germline): SGHRS, YFSETQ. CDR3 nucleotides: TGCGCCAGCGGTACTACTCGGGGCACCGGGGAGCTGTTTTTT. It specifies CASGTTRGTGELFF.